These 31 T cell receptor beta chains share one sample of origin, sequenced in a study of shared clonotypes between healthy human individuals. Only in-frame clones appear in the TCRdb table, and some are missing; sequencing was by immunoSEQ multiplex PCR. Among about 2.4 million clones listed, approximately 92% were seen once. The sample was naive CD4+ T cells sorted from blood. As for subset: CD45RA+ positively selected. The receptors originated from a man between 18 and 29 years old in good health.

V is TRBV11-2 and J is TRBJ2-5, with 7 bases identical to TRBD2. Germline assignment: CDR1 SGHAT and CDR2 FQNNGV. The junction had 7 bases not matched to a gene; V was cut back by 5 bases and J by 1 base. The CDR3 totals 15 residues. As DNA, the CDR3 is TGTGCCAGCAGCCCATTACTAGCGTCCCAAGAGACCCAGTACTTC. Its translation: CASSPLLASQETQYF.

The V call is TRBV6-1, the J call TRBJ2-3; D is possibly TRBD2 (5 bases). Trimming left V 0 bases short and J 6 bases short, with 19 bases between. Looked up from germline, CDR1 is MNHNS and CDR2 is SASEGT. The CDR3 has 17 amino acids. The CDR3 bases are TGTGCCAGCAGTGAAGCGCCGGCTAGCCTTTTTGGGGATACGCAGTATTTT. The encoded protein is CASSEAPASLFGDTQYF.

The chain carries TRBV7-2 and TRBJ2-1, with 15 bases identical to TRBD2. The CDR3 contains 16 residues. Germline-derived CDR1 and CDR2 are SGHTA and FQGNSA. The V segment lost 5 bases and the J segment 9 bases; nucleotides outside the gene matches: 8. The CDR3: CASSVRTSGRVSEQFF. For the CDR3, the DNA is TGTGCCAGCAGCGTTCGGACTAGCGGGAGGGTTAGTGAGCAGTTCTTC. Looking up the rest from reference TRBV7-2 and TRBJ2-1 gives the full variable domain: GAGVSQSPSNKVTEKGKDVELRCDPISGHTALYWYRQSLGQGLEFLIYFQGNSAPDKSGLPSDRFSAERTGGSVSTLTIQRTQQEDSAVYLCASSVRTSGRVSEQFFGPGTRLTVL.

The chain recombines TRBV19 with TRBJ2-1, with D perhaps matching TRBD2 (5 bases). This CDR3 spans 16 amino acids. V lost 5 bases to trimming and J lost 8 bases, with 22 bases between them. From germline, CDR1 is LNHDA and CDR2 SQIVND (reference sequence). The CDR3 spells CASSLPPGLAIYEQFF. CDR3 in DNA: TGTGCCAGTAGTCTCCCCCCTGGGCTAGCTATATATGAGCAGTTCTTC.

CDR3 amino acids: CASSLTGRPYEQYF. CDR3 in DNA: TGTGCCAGCAGCTTAACGGGGCGCCCCTACGAGCAGTACTTC. The chain is built from TRBV13 and TRBJ2-7, with D tentatively TRBD1 or TRBD2 (5 bases each). The V gene's germline CDR1 is PRHDT and CDR2 FYEKMQ (reference sequence). This CDR3 region has 14 residues. V dropped 2 bases and J dropped 2 bases, with 10 bases sitting between them.

The chain employs TRBV4-1 and TRBJ2-1; 11 bases align to TRBD2. CDR1 and CDR2 (germline): MGHRA, YSYEKL. The ends lost 3 bases at V and 0 bases at J; junction bases unmatched: 7. CDR3 size: 18 residues. CDR3 DNA: TGCGCCAGCAGCCACCTTAGCGGGGGGGCCCTCTCCTACAATGAGCAGTTCTTC. It encodes CASSHLSGGALSYNEQFF.

The sample holds a few counts of this clone. The chain combines TRBV6-6 with TRBJ2-2; 9 nucleotides agree with TRBD1. The ends lost 6 bases at V and 6 bases at J; junction bases unmatched: 8. The germline V gene has CDR1 MNHNY and CDR2 SVGAGI (reference sequence). This CDR3 contains 15 residues. The CDR3 sequence: CASSSGTGRAGELFF. DNA for the CDR3: TGTGCCAGCAGCTCCGGGACAGGGCGGGCCGGGGAGCTGTTTTTT.

A word on this clone: The sample contains more than one DNA sequence encoding this CDR3. V gene TRBV5-1 combines with J gene TRBJ1-6; possibly TRBD1 for D (5 bases). The germline CDR1 and CDR2 sequences are SGHRS and YFSETQ. The CDR3 has 14 amino acids. V lost 0 bases, J lost 7 bases, and 8 bases lay in between. CDR3 sequence reads: CASSLGQSNSPLHF. In nucleotides, the CDR3 is TGCGCCAGCAGCTTGGGACAGTCAAATTCACCCCTCCACTTT.

The chain employs TRBV7-6 and TRBJ1-1; D remains ambiguous. The CDR3 sequence is 15 residues long. Trimming took 5 bases from V and 0 from J, leaving 13 bases between them. Germline CDR1 reads SGHVS; CDR2 reads FNYEAQ. The CDR3 coding sequence is TGTGCCAGCAGCCCCCTGGGCGGACTGAACACTGAAGCTTTCTTT. It specifies CASSPLGGLNTEAFF. The complete variable domain, with remaining parts taken from reference TRBV7-6 and TRBJ1-1, reads GAGVSQSPRYKVTKRGQDVALRCDPISGHVSLYWYRQALGQGPEFLTYFNYEAQQDKSGLPNDRFSAERPEGSISTLTIQRTEQRDSAMYRCASSPLGGLNTEAFFGQGTRLTVV.

With respect to this clone: In the same sample, other DNA sequences code for this CDR3. V usage is TRBV7-9 and J usage is TRBJ2-7, with D perhaps TRBD2 (6 bases). V was trimmed by 5 bases and J by 5 bases, leaving 10 bases between them. In germline, CDR1 is SEHNR, CDR2 FQNEAQ (reference sequence). The CDR3 has 12 residues. DNA of the CDR3: TGTGCCAGCAGCCCCGGCGGGGACGAGCAGTACTTC. It is translated as CASSPGGDEQYF.

This chain connects TRBV30 to TRBJ2-7; D is perhaps TRBD2 (5 bases). Trimming removed 0 bases at V and 3 bases at J, with 12 bases between. This CDR3 has 14 residues. CDR1 is GTSNPN, CDR2 SVGIG, per germline (reference sequence). The CDR3, as DNA: TGTGCCTGGAGTGTTCCGACTAATCTCTACGAGCAGTACTTC. It encodes CAWSVPTNLYEQYF.

The chain recombines TRBV5-1 with TRBJ2-1; 12 bases match TRBD2. CDR1 SGHRS and CDR2 YFSETQ come from the germline V gene. The CDR3 sequence is 16 residues long. The J segment lost 8 bases and the V segment lost 5 bases, leaving 11 bases of the junction unmatched. CDR3 sequence: CASRPRLAGDRDEQFF. Written as DNA, the CDR3 is TGCGCCAGCAGACCAAGACTAGCGGGGGACCGGGATGAGCAGTTCTTC.

Details on this clone: Other DNA sequences of this sample code for an identical CDR3. CDR3 residues: CASSVGTSGLQETQYF. The CDR3, as DNA: TGTGCCAGCAGCGTGGGGACTAGCGGACTCCAAGAGACCCAGTACTTC. The J gene is TRBJ2-5, the V gene TRBV9; 11 bases map to TRBD2. The CDR3 runs to 16 residues. The ends lost 2 bases at V and 1 base at J; junction bases unmatched: 4. Germline V gives CDR1 SGDLS, CDR2 YYNGEE.

This chain links TRBV7-9 with TRBJ2-1; perhaps TRBD2 as D (6 bases). Between the trimmed V and J ends, which lost 1 base and 6 bases, there was a span of 13 bases. The germline gives CDR1 SEHNR, CDR2 FQNEAQ (reference sequence). This CDR3 region has 15 residues. The DNA for the CDR3 is TGTGCCAGCAGCTTAGACGGGGGAGCCGCCAATGAGCAGTTCTTC. Protein sequence: CASSLDGGAANEQFF.

The rearrangement uses TRBV5-4 and TRBJ2-5, with 12 bases aligning to TRBD2. The CDR3 length is 17 residues. With V trimmed by 0 bases and J by 1 base, 4 bases remained unmatched. Germline V CDR1 and CDR2: SGHNT, YYREEE (reference sequence). The CDR3 DNA sequence: TGTGCCAGCAGCTTGGCTAGCGGGAGGGGGGGCCAAGAGACCCAGTACTTC. Its protein is CASSLASGRGGQETQYF.

This rearrangement joins TRBV7-2 to TRBJ2-3; no clear D gene. Germline values: CDR1 SGHTA, CDR2 FQGNSA. This CDR3 region has 15 residues. Trimming pared 3 bases from V and 4 bases from J, leaving 14 bases between. The CDR3 spells CASSFSGAVPDTQYF. In DNA, the CDR3 is TGTGCCAGCAGCTTTTCCGGAGCCGTTCCAGATACGCAGTATTTT. Full variable domain (remainder filled in from reference TRBV7-2 and TRBJ2-3): GAGVSQSPSNKVTEKGKDVELRCDPISGHTALYWYRQSLGQGLEFLIYFQGNSAPDKSGLPSDRFSAERTGGSVSTLTIQRTQQEDSAVYLCASSFSGAVPDTQYFGPGTRLTVL.

The V gene is TRBV2, the J gene TRBJ1-5; D is uncertain. The germline V gene has CDR1 SNHLY and CDR2 FYNNEI. The CDR3 is 16 amino acids. V lost 2 bases and J lost 4, with 15 bases in between. The CDR3 loop reads CASSELVGLANQPQHF. CDR3 DNA sequence: TGTGCCAGCAGTGAATTAGTGGGTCTAGCAAATCAGCCCCAGCATTTT.

This clone was recorded a few times. The sample has other DNA sequences that encode this CDR3 too. The chain is built from TRBV5-1 and TRBJ2-7; no definite D call. CDR1 and CDR2 from the germline V gene are SGHRS and YFSETQ. This CDR3 has 12 residues. The ends were cut back, 0 bases at V and 3 bases at J, with 4 bases in the middle. The DNA for the CDR3 is TGCGCCAGCAGCTTGGGAGACTACGAGCAGTACTTC. Its translation is CASSLGDYEQYF.

This chain uses TRBV9 with TRBJ2-3, with D possibly TRBD2 on 6 matching bases. Trimming stripped 1 base from V and 0 bases from J, with 12 bases between. Germline lookup yields CDR1 SGDLS and CDR2 YYNGEE. The CDR3 sequence is 16 residues long. CDR3 sequence: CASSVRGLTSTDTQYF. As DNA, the CDR3 is TGTGCCAGCAGCGTACGTGGACTAACTAGCACAGATACGCAGTATTTT.

In its sample, this clone was seen once. The rearrangement links TRBV2 to TRBJ2-2, with D unresolved. Germline-derived CDR1 and CDR2 are SNHLY and FYNNEI. This CDR3 is 15 amino acids long. Trimming removed 4 bases from V and 0 bases from J, with 9 bases in between. The CDR3, as DNA: TGTGCCAGCAGTGGGGTGACTTCGAACACCGGGGAGCTGTTTTTT. Amino acid sequence: CASSGVTSNTGELFF.

This sequence joins TRBV28 and TRBJ2-7, with D tentatively TRBD1 (6 bases). The germline CDR1 and CDR2 sequences are MDHEN and SYDVKM. The germline V and J ends were trimmed by 6 bases and 5 bases, with 17 bases remaining between them. This CDR3 is 14 amino acids long. CDR3 DNA: TGTGCCAGCAGGGACCCGTACAGGGTGGACGAGCAGTACTTC. Residues: CASRDPYRVDEQYF. The full variable domain, in which reference TRBV28 and TRBJ2-7 provide the parts outside the CDR3, is DVKVTQSSRYLVKRTGEKVFLECVQDMDHENMFWYRQDPGLGLRLIYFSYDVKMKEKGDIPEGYSVSREKKERFSLILESASTNQTSMYLCASRDPYRVDEQYFGPGTRLTVT.

The J gene is TRBJ2-1, the V gene TRBV6-1; D possibly corresponds to TRBD1 (5 bases). Germline V lookup: CDR1 MNHNS, CDR2 SASEGT. V gave up 6 bases and J gave up 7 bases, with 10 bases separating them. The length of the CDR3 is 12 residues. The CDR3: CASSHQGNEQFF. CDR3 DNA sequence: TGTGCCAGCAGCCACCAGGGTAATGAGCAGTTCTTC.

This sequence joins TRBV19 and TRBJ1-1; no clear D. V lost 1 base, J lost 0 bases, and 9 bases lay in between. The CDR3 consists of 15 residues. From germline, CDR1 is LNHDA and CDR2 SQIVND (reference sequence). The CDR3 spells CASSIGRDLNTEAFF. CDR3 bases: TGTGCCAGTAGTATAGGAAGGGATTTGAACACTGAAGCTTTCTTT. The entire variable domain, with the rest obtained from reference TRBV19 and TRBJ1-1, is as follows: DGGITQSPKYLFRKEGQNVTLSCEQNLNHDAMYWYRQDPGQGLRLIYYSQIVNDFQKGDIAEGYSVSREKKESFPLTVTSAQKNPTAFYLCASSIGRDLNTEAFFGQGTRLTVV.

The chain couples TRBV29-1 to TRBJ1-4; perhaps TRBD1 as D (6 bases). Germline V gene sequence: CDR1 SQVTM, CDR2 ANQGSEA. The V gene lost 6 bases and the J gene lost 2 bases, with 13 bases spanning the gap. The CDR3 contains 14 residues. The CDR3 here is CSVESGVTNEKLFF. The CDR3 coding sequence is TGCAGCGTAGAATCAGGGGTGACTAATGAAAAACTGTTTTTT.

This chain's CDR3 is CAISDGLVETQYF. The CDR3 region has the DNA TGTGCCATCAGTGACGGACTAGTAGAGACCCAGTACTTC. The chain is built from TRBV10-3 and TRBJ2-5; 7 bases fit TRBD2. Unmatched junction bases numbered 2, after V lost 3 bases and J lost 4 bases. The germline V gene encodes CDR1 ENHRY and CDR2 SYGVKD. CDR3 length: 13 amino acids.

The V call is TRBV4-3, the J call TRBJ2-1; D gene unclear. Trimming took 1 base from V and 8 from J, leaving 12 bases between them. CDR1 and CDR2 (germline): LGHNA, YSLEER. CDR3 length: 14 amino acids. The CDR3 nucleotides are TGCGCCAGCAGCCAAGCGTGGGCACTATATGAGCAGTTCTTC. It specifies CASSQAWALYEQFF.

The chain links TRBV5-1 to TRBJ2-5; D tentatively reads TRBD1 or TRBD2 (5 bases each). The CDR3 sequence is 14 residues long. The ends were cut back, 1 base at V and 3 bases at J, with 10 bases in the middle. Germline V gene data show CDR1 as SGHRS and CDR2 as YFSETQ. This chain's CDR3 is CASSLRDAEETQYF. As DNA, the CDR3 is TGCGCCAGCAGCTTGAGGGACGCTGAAGAGACCCAGTACTTC.

A word on this clone: The sample carries other DNA sequences with the same CDR3. The chain couples TRBV7-9 to TRBJ1-6; 8 positions agree with TRBD1. Germline CDR1 SEHNR, CDR2 FQNEAQ (reference sequence). The CDR3 covers 14 residues. V dropped 4 bases and J dropped 5; count of bases not matched to a gene: 1. The CDR3 sequence is CASSSTGDNSPLHF. The CDR3 DNA sequence: TGTGCCAGCAGCTCGACAGGGGATAATTCACCCCTCCACTTT.

V is TRBV6-6 and J is TRBJ1-3, with 9 bases aligning to TRBD1. There are 15 residues in the CDR3. V was clipped by 4 bases and J by 5 bases; unmatched bases: 6. Germline CDR1 MNHNY, CDR2 SVGAGI (reference sequence). CDR3 coding DNA: TGTGCCAGCAGTTCCCAGACAGGGGGGAGAAACACCATATATTTT. It specifies CASSSQTGGRNTIYF.

The rearrangement uses TRBV9 and TRBJ1-6; D is possibly TRBD1 (6 bases). The CDR3 length is 13 residues. The V and J ends lost 7 bases and 9 bases respectively, with 14 bases between them. Germline-derived CDR1 and CDR2 are SGDLS and YYNGEE. The CDR3 here is CASGSGDLSPLHF. DNA for the CDR3: TGTGCCAGCGGGTCAGGGGACCTTTCACCCCTCCACTTT. Drawing the rest from reference TRBV9 and TRBJ1-6, the complete variable domain is DSGVTQTPKHLITATGQRVTLRCSPRSGDLSVYWYQQSLDQGLQFLIQYYNGEERAKGNILERFSAQQFPDLHSELNLSSLELGDSALYFCASGSGDLSPLHFGNGTRLTVT.

The chain carries TRBV7-9 and TRBJ1-6; 8 bases are a match to TRBD1. The CDR3 totals 15 residues. The germline V gene encodes CDR1 SEHNR and CDR2 FQNEAQ (reference sequence). The V and J ends lost 0 bases and 9 bases, in that order; junction bases with no gene match: 4. For the CDR3, the DNA is TGTGCCAGCAGCTTAGCCCCGACAGGGGCTTCACCCCTCCACTTT. It codes for CASSLAPTGASPLHF. The full variable domain, completed using reference TRBV7-9 and TRBJ1-6, is DTGVSQNPRHKITKRGQNVTFRCDPISEHNRLYWYRQTLGQGPEFLTYFQNEAQLEKSRLLSDRFSAERPKGSFSTLEIQRTEQGDSAMYLCASSLAPTGASPLHFGNGTRLTVT.